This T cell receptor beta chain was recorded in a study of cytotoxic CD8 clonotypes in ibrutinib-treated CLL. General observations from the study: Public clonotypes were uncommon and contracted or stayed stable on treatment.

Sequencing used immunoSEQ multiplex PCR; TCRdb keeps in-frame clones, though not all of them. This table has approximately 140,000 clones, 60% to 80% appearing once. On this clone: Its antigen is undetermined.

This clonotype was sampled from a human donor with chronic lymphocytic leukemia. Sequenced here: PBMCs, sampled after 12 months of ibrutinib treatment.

In DNA form, the CDR3 reads TGTGCCAGCAGCCCCCCGAGACACTTCAGCTCCTACGAGCAGTACTTC. Translating it yields CASSPPRHFSSYEQYF. V gene TRBV7-8 combines with J gene TRBJ2-5, with D unclear. The DNA end favors TRBJ2-7, so the J call may be wrong. Germline-derived CDR1 and CDR2 are SGHVS and FQNEAQ. CDR3 length: 16 amino acids.